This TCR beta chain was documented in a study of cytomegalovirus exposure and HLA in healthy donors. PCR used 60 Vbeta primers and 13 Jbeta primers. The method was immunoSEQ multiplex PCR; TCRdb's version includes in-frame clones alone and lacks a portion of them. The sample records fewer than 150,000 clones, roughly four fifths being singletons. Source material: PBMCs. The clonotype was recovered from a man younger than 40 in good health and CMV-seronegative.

The CDR3 spells CASSPWSDSNYGYTF. The CDR3 coding sequence is TGTGCCAGCAGCCCTTGGTCAGATTCTAACTATGGCTACACCTTC. V gene TRBV7-2 combines with J gene TRBJ1-2; no reliable D call. V dropped 5 bases and J dropped 0 bases, with 13 bases sitting between them. The length of the CDR3 is 15 residues. Per germline, CDR1 SGHTA and CDR2 FQGNSA.